This T cell receptor (beta chain) was sequenced in a study of T cell responses to AZD1222 COVID-19 vaccine. General study results and limits: Spike-specific TCR breadth and depth rose after two AZD1222 doses. Scientists sampled the repertoires only once the peak T cell response had passed. Seropositive at baseline were only 5 to 7 AZD1222 recipients.

Profiling relied on immunoSEQ multiplex PCR, and the TCRdb table lists in-frame clones only, not all of them. The table records some 120,000 clones, about 86% of them present only once. Remarks on this clone: Its antigen is unknown.

The CDR3 is 15 residues long. The V gene lost 2 bases and the J gene lost 3 bases, with 11 bases spanning the gap. The V gene's germline CDR1 is MDHEN and CDR2 SYDVKM. This chain joins TRBV28 and TRBJ1-3, with unresolved D. Sequenced here: peripheral blood, sampled on day 0 of AZD1222 vaccination. The clonotype originates from an adult in good health. In DNA, the CDR3 is TGTGCCAGCAGTTTAATCGGGAAAGGTGGAAACACCATATATTTT. Amino acids: CASSLIGKGGNTIYF.